Shown below are 23 T cell receptor beta chains from a single sample sequenced in a study of PD-L1 blockade in urothelial cancer. The table came from immunoSEQ multiplex PCR; TCRdb's copy has only in-frame clones and leaves some out. The sample contains fewer than 50,000 clones, around 80% of which appear only once. The time point is: pretreatment peripheral blood. The sequenced sample was PBMCs, obtained around atezolizumab (anti-PD-L1) treatment. These receptors were collected from a man aged 65 to 85 with urothelial cancer.

The chain couples TRBV21-1 to TRBJ2-7; TRBD2, the table's D call, was not compared with the DNA. TRBV21-1 is deemed a pseudogene. The CDR3 runs 17 residues. This CDR3 reads CASSKARGLAGAYEQYF. DNA for the CDR3: TGTGCCAGCAGCAAAGCGCGGGGACTAGCGGGGGCCTACGAGCAGTACTTC.

The chain uses TRBV6-1 and TRBJ2-7; a possible D gene is TRBD2 (6 bases). Trimming shortened V by 2 bases and J by 4 bases, and 21 bases separated the two germline ends. CDR3 length: 17 amino acids. Germline CDR1 MNHNS, CDR2 SASEGT. The CDR3 coding sequence is TGTGCCAGCAGTGAACAGGGATTTTCGTCAGGGACTTACGAGCAGTACTTC. This gives the protein CASSEQGFSSGTYEQYF.

The genes are TRBV6-5 and TRBJ2-3; D gene uncertain. With 4 bases removed from V and 4 bases from J, the gap between germline ends came to 6 bases. There are 12 residues in the CDR3. CDR1 is MNHEY, CDR2 SVGAGI, per germline. For the CDR3, the DNA is TGTGCCAGCAGTTCCCCCGCAGATACGCAGTATTTT. Its protein product is CASSSPADTQYF.

Only a few counts were recorded for this clone. The DNA for the CDR3 is TGTGCCAGCAGCGAGGAAGAGACCCAGTACTTC. Amino acid sequence: CASSEEETQYF. The V gene is TRBV6-6, the J gene TRBJ2-5; unclear D gene. The CDR3 spans 11 residues. Per the germline V gene, CDR1 is MNHNY and CDR2 is SVGAGI (reference sequence). V lost 6 bases, J lost 3 bases, and 5 bases lay in between.

The rearrangement uses TRBV29-1 and TRBJ2-2; weak D call: TRBD2 (6 bases). CDR1 and CDR2 from the germline V gene are SQVTM and ANQGSEA. This CDR3 is built from 15 residues. V lost 4 bases to trimming and J lost 7 bases, with 19 bases between them. The CDR3 protein is CSVGQLLGGGGELFF. CDR3 nucleotides: TGCAGCGTTGGGCAGCTGTTGGGAGGCGGCGGGGAGCTGTTTTTT.

V is TRBV27 and J is TRBJ1-6; D is possibly TRBD1 (5 bases). The V gene lost 3 bases and the J gene lost 3 bases, with 9 bases spanning the gap. This CDR3 is built from 15 residues. Germline V CDR1 and CDR2: MNHEY, SMNVEV (reference sequence). In nucleotides, the CDR3 is TGTGCCAGCAGTTTCGGGGGGAGCTATAATTCACCCCTCCACTTT. It translates to CASSFGGSYNSPLHF.

The table lists this clone with a count of one. This chain joins TRBV4-1 and TRBJ1-4; 11 nucleotides align to TRBD1. V dropped 4 bases and J dropped 3; count of bases not matched to a gene: 4. Germline V lookup: CDR1 MGHRA, CDR2 YSYEKL. This CDR3 region has 16 residues. The CDR3 loop is CASSLRTGGSNEKLFF. As DNA, the CDR3 is TGCGCCAGCAGCCTGCGGACAGGGGGCTCTAATGAAAAACTGTTTTTT.

The chain recombines TRBV5-1 with TRBJ1-5; 8 bases match TRBD1. There are 15 residues in the CDR3. Germline lookup yields CDR1 SGHRS and CDR2 YFSETQ. V was pared by 4 bases and J by 4 bases, with 7 bases of the junction left unmatched. CDR3 DNA: TGCGCCAGCAGCACGACAGGGGCCGCAAATCAGCCCCAGCATTTT. Translating gives CASSTTGAANQPQHF.

The chain carries TRBV6-6 and TRBJ1-1; D is unclear. The CDR3 covers 13 residues. The V end lost 7 bases, the J end lost 6 bases, and 15 bases lay between the germline ends. Germline loops: CDR1 MNHNY, CDR2 SVGAGI (reference sequence). CDR3 nucleotides: TGTGCCAGCACCTCGTACTATGGAGCTGAAGCTTTCTTT. Translated, it gives CASTSYYGAEAFF.

DNA of the CDR3: TGTGCCAGCAGTCCCTCGGGGGGGGATCAGCCCCAGCATTTT. It codes for CASSPSGGDQPQHF. The rearrangement links TRBV6-6 to TRBJ1-5; a possible D gene is TRBD1 (5 bases). V lost 5 bases, J lost 5 bases, and 13 bases lay in between. In germline, CDR1 is MNHNY, CDR2 SVGAGI (reference sequence). CDR3 length equals 14 residues.

The chain combines TRBV7-8 with TRBJ1-6; D is possibly TRBD1 (6 bases). Germline V gives CDR1 SGHVS, CDR2 FQNEAQ. V shed 5 bases and J shed 6 bases, with 20 bases lying between them. CDR3 length: 17 amino acids. The CDR3 loop is CASSPMTGAIFNSPLHF. The CDR3 bases are TGTGCCAGCAGCCCGATGACAGGCGCCATTTTTAATTCACCCCTCCACTTT. Using reference TRBV7-8 and TRBJ1-6 for the parts outside the CDR3, the full variable domain is GAGVSQSPRYKVAKRGQDVALRCDPISGHVSLFWYQQALGQGPEFLTYFQNEAQLDKSGLPSDRFFAERPEGSVSTLKIQRTQQEDSAVYLCASSPMTGAIFNSPLHFGNGTRLTVT.

The rearrangement links TRBV10-3 to TRBJ1-3, with 12 bases that match TRBD1. CDR1 ENHRY and CDR2 SYGVKD come from the germline V gene. Trimming removed 6 bases from V and 4 bases from J; junction bases left unmatched: 10. CDR3 length: 17 amino acids. This CDR3 reads CAIRPGTGGAGGNTIYF. DNA for the CDR3: TGTGCCATCAGACCCGGGACAGGGGGCGCGGGGGGAAACACCATATATTTT.

The CDR3 is CASSLILGQTQYF. The CDR3 nucleotides are TGTGCCAGCAGCTTGATACTGGGGCAGACCCAGTACTTC. This chain connects TRBV5-4 to TRBJ2-5; TRBD1 is a possible D gene (5 bases). Germline loops: CDR1 SGHNT, CDR2 YYREEE (reference sequence). The CDR3 is 13 amino acids. Between the trimmed V and J ends, which lost 1 base and 6 bases, there was a span of 10 bases.

CDR3 region: CASSPERGNSPLHF. The CDR3 nucleotides read TGTGCCAGCAGCCCCGAAAGGGGGAATTCACCCCTCCACTTT. The J gene is TRBJ1-6, the V gene TRBV6-1; a possible D gene is TRBD1 (6 bases). Germline V gives CDR1 MNHNS, CDR2 SASEGT. There are 14 residues in the CDR3. Trimming stripped 6 bases from V and 7 bases from J, with 13 bases between.

The chain combines TRBV7-6 with TRBJ2-7, with a weak D call TRBD2 (6 bases). Trimming pared 1 base from V and 6 bases from J, leaving 13 bases between. CDR1 and CDR2 from the germline V gene are SGHVS and FNYEAQ. There are 14 residues in the CDR3. For the CDR3, the DNA is TGTGCCAGCAGCTTAGACCGCCGCGGGGTCGAGCAGTACTTC. As protein: CASSLDRRGVEQYF. Full variable domain (remainder filled in from reference TRBV7-6 and TRBJ2-7): GAGVSQSPRYKVTKRGQDVALRCDPISGHVSLYWYRQALGQGPEFLTYFNYEAQQDKSGLPNDRFSAERPEGSISTLTIQRTEQRDSAMYRCASSLDRRGVEQYFGPGTRLTVT.

The chain uses TRBV25-1 and TRBJ2-3; D gene unclear. V was pared by 3 bases and J by 0 bases, with 7 bases between. The CDR3 runs 14 residues. CDR1 and CDR2 from the germline V gene are MGHDK and SYGVNS. The CDR3 sequence: CASSDPLSTDTQYF. The CDR3 DNA follows: TGTGCCAGCAGTGACCCCCTTAGCACAGATACGCAGTATTTT.

This rearrangement joins TRBV19 to TRBJ2-3, with 11 bases matching TRBD2. Germline CDR1 LNHDA, CDR2 SQIVND (reference sequence). This CDR3 is built from 18 residues. The junction had 8 bases not matched to a gene; V was cut back by 3 bases and J by 0 bases. This chain's CDR3 is CASSMSWTSGSSTDTQYF. The CDR3 nucleotides are TGTGCCAGTAGTATGTCGTGGACTAGCGGGTCTAGCACAGATACGCAGTATTTT. The full variable domain, completed using reference TRBV19 and TRBJ2-3, is DGGITQSPKYLFRKEGQNVTLSCEQNLNHDAMYWYRQDPGQGLRLIYYSQIVNDFQKGDIAEGYSVSREKKESFPLTVTSAQKNPTAFYLCASSMSWTSGSSTDTQYFGPGTRLTVL.

The chain recombines TRBV6-1 with TRBJ1-4, with D unclear. Germline-derived CDR1 and CDR2 are MNHNS and SASEGT. The CDR3 covers 13 residues. V dropped 7 bases and J dropped 5 bases, with 11 bases sitting between them. This CDR3 reads CASTPLVNEKLFF. CDR3 DNA sequence: TGTGCCAGCACCCCGCTAGTGAATGAAAAACTGTTTTTT.

The rearrangement uses TRBV9 and TRBJ2-1; 8 nucleotides match TRBD2. Germline values: CDR1 SGDLS, CDR2 YYNGEE. The CDR3 consists of 16 residues. The V and J ends lost 2 bases and 2 bases, in that order; junction bases with no gene match: 6. DNA of the CDR3: TGTGCCAGCAGCGTGAAGACTAGCGCTACCTACAATGAGCAGTTCTTC. Its protein is CASSVKTSATYNEQFF.

V usage is TRBV6-1 and J usage is TRBJ2-1; 12 bases agree with TRBD2. Trimming at V came to 3 bases and at J to 0 bases, leaving 9 bases not matched to a gene. Germline assignment: CDR1 MNHNS and CDR2 SASEGT. CDR3 length equals 19 residues. The CDR3 sequence is CASSDRASGGVSSYNEQFF. For the CDR3, the DNA is TGTGCCAGCAGTGATAGGGCTAGCGGGGGGGTAAGCTCCTACAATGAGCAGTTCTTC.

The chain employs TRBV7-8 and TRBJ1-6; TRBD1 aligns across 9 bases. The CDR3 has 17 amino acids. The trim removed 3 bases at V and 6 bases at J, leaving 9 bases unmatched. Germline V gives CDR1 SGHVS, CDR2 FQNEAQ. The DNA of the CDR3 is TGTGCCAGCAGCTTTTTAGGACAGGGGTCTCCTAATTCACCCCTCCACTTT. Its translation: CASSFLGQGSPNSPLHF.

This clone was counted once. The rearrangement joins TRBV4-3 to TRBJ2-2; D possibly corresponds to TRBD2 (6 bases). From germline, CDR1 is LGHNA and CDR2 YSLEER. The V end lost 0 bases, the J end lost 5 bases, and 13 bases lay between the germline ends. The CDR3 is made up of 16 amino acids. CDR3 bases: TGCGCCAGCAGCCAAGATCTTCGGACTATTACCGGGGAGCTGTTTTTT. It codes for CASSQDLRTITGELFF.

The rearrangement links TRBV7-9 to TRBJ2-5, with D possibly matching TRBD2 (5 bases). V was trimmed by 5 bases and J by 5 bases, leaving 12 bases between them. The germline gives CDR1 SEHNR, CDR2 FQNEAQ (reference sequence). CDR3 length equals 13 residues. Here the CDR3 DNA reads TGTGCCAGCAGCCCTCCAGGCGGGGAGACCCAGTACTTC. Translating gives CASSPPGGETQYF.